A selection of T cell receptor beta chains follows, all from one sample in a study of T cell responses to AZD1222 COVID-19 vaccine. Some clones are missing from TCRdb's copy, which holds only in-frame ones; the method was immunoSEQ multiplex PCR. The sample yields some 130,000 clones, 88% seen once. Sample: peripheral blood, taken on day 0 of MenACWY control vaccination. The origin of the receptors is an adult in good health. Each CDR3 is given with its conserved first and last residue. The D gene is left open where the match is weak. Size tells how often a clone was seen (once, few, many) or the class of an expanded clone, and some rows leave it out.

CDR3: CASSVGASGVGELFF; DNA: TGCGCCAGCAGCGTGGGGGCTAGCGGGGTCGGGGAGCTGTTTTTT; V: TRBV5-1; length: 15; D: TRBD2; J: TRBJ2-2; size: -
CDR3: CASSLNGASGTDTQYF; DNA: TGTGCCAGCAGCCTCAATGGGGCTAGCGGCACAGATACGCAGTATTTT; V: TRBV9; length: 16; D: -; J: TRBJ2-3; size: once
CDR3: CASGYLGTEQFF; DNA: TGTGCCAGCGGTTACCTAGGGACGGAGCAGTTCTTC; V: TRBV6-5; length: 12; D: -; J: TRBJ2-1; size: once
CDR3: CASSDYIGAGKRGYTF; DNA: TGTGCCAGCAGTGACTATATTGGGGCAGGGAAGCGCGGCTACACCTTC; V: TRBV6-4; length: 16; D: -; J: TRBJ1-2; size: -
CDR3: CAWKIQGPKVEKLFF; DNA: TGTGCCTGGAAGATCCAGGGACCCAAAGTTGAAAAACTGTTTTTT; V: TRBV30; length: 15; D: -; J: TRBJ1-4; size: -
CDR3: CASSSQGRNTGELFF; DNA: TGTGCCAGCAGTTCCCAGGGGCGGAACACCGGGGAGCTGTTTTTT; V: TRBV7-9; length: 15; D: -; J: TRBJ2-2; size: -
CDR3: CSATSGRRDEQFF; DNA: TGCAGCGCAACTAGCGGGAGACGCGATGAGCAGTTCTTC; V: TRBV29-1; length: 13; D: TRBD2; J: TRBJ2-1; size: -
CDR3: CASTTLGSNQPQHF; DNA: TGTGCCAGTACCACCTTGGGTAGCAATCAGCCCCAGCATTTT; V: TRBV19; length: 14; D: -; J: TRBJ1-5; size: -
CDR3: CASSDSGRGFPEQYF; DNA: TGCGCCAGCAGTGATAGCGGGAGGGGCTTCCCGGAGCAGTACTTC; V: TRBV10-2; length: 15; D: TRBD2; J: TRBJ2-7; size: once
CDR3: CASRPDGNYEQYF; DNA: TGTGCCAGCCGCCCGGACGGTAACTACGAGCAGTACTTC; V: TRBV5-4; length: 13; D: -; J: TRBJ2-7; size: -
CDR3: CASGGRGNTEAFF; DNA: TGTGCCAGCGGGGGGCGCGGGAACACTGAAGCTTTCTTT; V: TRBV6-5; length: 13; D: -; J: TRBJ1-1; size: once
CDR3: CASSYSYRGADYGYTF; DNA: TGTGCCAGCAGTTACTCGTATAGGGGCGCGGACTATGGCTACACCTTC; V: TRBV6-5; length: 16; D: -; J: TRBJ1-2; size: once
CDR3: CASRQGNQPQHF; DNA: TGTGCCAGCAGACAGGGCAATCAGCCCCAGCATTTT; V: TRBV5-6; length: 12; D: -; J: TRBJ1-5; size: few
CDR3: CASSYPGVGTEAFF; DNA: TGTGCCAGTAGTTACCCGGGTGTCGGCACTGAAGCTTTCTTT; V: TRBV19; length: 14; D: -; J: TRBJ1-1; size: -
CDR3: CATSDFAGTGIVWNTGELFF; DNA: TGTGCCACCAGTGATTTTGCCGGTACCGGGATCGTCTGGAACACCGGGGAGCTGTTTTTT; V: TRBV24-1; length: 20; D: -; J: TRBJ2-2; size: -
CDR3: CASSALEAYTGELFF; DNA: TGTGCCAGCAGTGCTTTGGAGGCCTACACCGGGGAGCTGTTTTTT; V: TRBV2; length: 15; D: -; J: TRBJ2-2; size: -
CDR3: CASSSQGRRGYEQYF; DNA: TGTGCCAGCAGCTCACAGGGGCGCAGGGGCTACGAGCAGTACTTC; V: TRBV3-1/TRBV3-2; length: 15; D: TRBD1; J: TRBJ2-7; size: -
CDR3: CASSIGSGNYGYTF; DNA: TGTGCCAGTAGTATTGGGTCAGGGAACTATGGCTACACCTTC; V: TRBV19; length: 14; D: -; J: TRBJ1-2; size: -
CDR3: CASSFRDYPGGTDTQYF; DNA: TGCGCCAGCAGCTTCCGGGACTACCCAGGTGGAACAGATACGCAGTATTTT; V: TRBV5-1; length: 17; D: TRBD2; J: TRBJ2-3; size: -
CDR3: CASSLIFSGGQGYTF; DNA: TGTGCCAGCAGTTTAATTTTCAGCGGGGGCCAAGGCTACACCTTC; V: TRBV27; length: 15; D: -; J: TRBJ1-2; size: -
CDR3: CASSFGTGGYNEQFF; DNA: TGTGCCAGCAGTTTCGGGACAGGGGGCTACAATGAGCAGTTCTTC; V: TRBV27; length: 15; D: TRBD1; J: TRBJ2-1; size: -
CDR3: CASSFGNTENTEAFF; DNA: TGTGCCAGCAGCTTTGGGAACACAGAGAACACTGAAGCTTTCTTT; V: TRBV7-3; length: 15; D: -; J: TRBJ1-1; size: -
CDR3: CASSPQGGYGYTF; DNA: TGTGCCAGCAGTCCCCAGGGGGGTTATGGCTACACCTTC; V: TRBV6-5; length: 13; D: TRBD1; J: TRBJ1-2; size: once
CDR3: CASSLDRGAYEQYF; DNA: TGTGCCAGCAGCTTAGATAGGGGCGCCTACGAGCAGTACTTC; V: TRBV7-9; length: 14; D: -; J: TRBJ2-7; size: -
CDR3: CASPRTVAPEAFF; DNA: TGTGCCAGTCCCCGGACGGTTGCGCCTGAAGCTTTCTTT; V: TRBV21-1; length: 13; D: -; J: TRBJ1-1; size: once
CDR3: CASRGQPTNSPLHF; DNA: TGTGCCAGCAGGGGACAGCCAACTAATTCACCCCTCCACTTT; V: TRBV27; length: 14; D: TRBD1; J: TRBJ1-6; size: -
CDR3: CASSVGGGAGETQYF; DNA: TGTGCCAGCAGCGTAGGAGGGGGGGCAGGAGAGACCCAGTACTTC; V: TRBV7-2; length: 15; D: -; J: TRBJ2-5; size: -
CDR3: CASSYRLAGYNEQFF; DNA: TGTGCCAGTAGTTATCGACTAGCGGGATACAATGAGCAGTTCTTC; V: TRBV19; length: 15; D: TRBD2; J: TRBJ2-1; size: -
CDR3: CASAQAPSGNTIYF; DNA: TGTGCCAGCGCCCAGGCTCCCTCTGGAAACACCATATATTTT; V: TRBV7-8; length: 14; D: -; J: TRBJ1-3; size: -
CDR3: CASSFGRGNEQFF; DNA: TGTGCCAGCAGCTTCGGCCGGGGAAATGAGCAGTTCTTC; V: TRBV7-2; length: 13; D: -; J: TRBJ2-1; size: -
CDR3: CALKDRGIRYGYTF; DNA: TGTGCCCTGAAAGACAGGGGGATCCGCTATGGCTACACCTTC; V: TRBV30; length: 14; D: TRBD1; J: TRBJ1-2; size: -
CDR3: CASSVGLGLYEQYF; DNA: TGTGCCAGCAGCGTAGGGTTAGGGCTCTACGAGCAGTACTTC; V: TRBV9; length: 14; D: -; J: TRBJ2-7; size: -
CDR3: CASSQASAGNQETQYF; DNA: TGCGCCAGCAGCCAAGCTTCAGCGGGCAACCAAGAGACCCAGTACTTC; V: TRBV4-1; length: 16; D: -; J: TRBJ2-5; size: -
CDR3: CASSEQIYSYGYTF; DNA: TGCGCCAGCAGTGAACAGATTTACTCCTATGGCTACACCTTC; V: TRBV10-2; length: 14; D: -; J: TRBJ1-2; size: -
CDR3: CASRGQGTYEQYF; DNA: TGTGCCAGCAGGGGACAGGGAACCTACGAGCAGTACTTC; V: TRBV6-5; length: 13; D: TRBD1; J: TRBJ2-7; size: -
CDR3: CASSLGGNYGYTF; DNA: TGTGCCAGCAGTTTAGGGGGGAACTATGGCTACACCTTC; V: TRBV27; length: 13; D: -; J: TRBJ1-2; size: -
CDR3: CASSGGKASGSYETQYF; DNA: TGTGCCAGCAGTGGTGGTAAGGCTAGCGGGAGTTATGAGACCCAGTACTTC; V: TRBV2; length: 17; D: TRBD2; J: TRBJ2-5; size: -
CDR3: CASRPDDRAFYGYTF; DNA: TGTGCCAGCAGACCTGACGACAGGGCTTTCTATGGCTACACCTTC; V: TRBV28; length: 15; D: TRBD1; J: TRBJ1-2; size: -
CDR3: CASSPGGQGLSGYTF; DNA: TGTGCCAGCTCACCAGGCGGACAGGGATTGTCCGGCTACACCTTC; V: TRBV18; length: 15; D: TRBD1; J: TRBJ1-2; size: -
CDR3: CASSSGQGTYEQYF; DNA: TGCGCCAGCAGCTCCGGACAGGGGACCTACGAGCAGTACTTC; V: TRBV5-1; length: 14; D: TRBD1; J: TRBJ2-7; size: -
CDR3: CASSLRGGVNEQFF; DNA: TGTGCCAGCAGTTTGCGGGGAGGGGTAAATGAGCAGTTCTTC; V: TRBV27; length: 14; D: TRBD2; J: TRBJ2-1; size: -
CDR3: CASKQEGVPYNEQFF; DNA: TGTGCCAGCAAACAAGAGGGGGTCCCCTACAATGAGCAGTTCTTC; V: TRBV2; length: 15; D: -; J: TRBJ2-1; size: -
CDR3: CASSFRTSGSYNEQFF; DNA: TGTGCCAGCAGTTTCCGCACTAGCGGCTCCTACAATGAGCAGTTCTTC; V: TRBV27; length: 16; D: TRBD2; J: TRBJ2-1; size: -